This TCR beta chain derives from a study of a mutant IDH1 vaccine in newly diagnosed glioma. Whole-study context: Eight vaccine injections were given to patients in weeks 1, 3, 5, 7, 11, 15, 19 and 23.

Germline V lookup: CDR1 SGHNT, CDR2 YYREEE (reference sequence). This CDR3 comprises 14 residues. Worth noting for this clone: Antigen: not known. At one of its ends the junction is not consistent with the germline gene, which may arise from a read error.

The table came from immunoSEQ multiplex PCR; TCRdb's copy has only in-frame clones and leaves some out. The sample consists of tens of thousands of clones, under 90% of them appearing once. The time point here: week 23, last vaccination. Doses of 300 ug of mutant IDH1 20-mer peptide were given with topical imiquimod. The sequence was collected from a man aged 35 to 55 with glioma. The sample was PBMCs, taken from a glioma patient whose treatment included an IDH1 peptide vaccine. V gene TRBV5-4 combines with J gene TRBJ2-5; 11 bases are a match to TRBD2. The DNA of the CDR3 is TGTGCCAGCACCTCCCCTAGCGGGGGGCCCCCGCGGGACTTC. It yields the protein CASTSPSGGPPRDF.